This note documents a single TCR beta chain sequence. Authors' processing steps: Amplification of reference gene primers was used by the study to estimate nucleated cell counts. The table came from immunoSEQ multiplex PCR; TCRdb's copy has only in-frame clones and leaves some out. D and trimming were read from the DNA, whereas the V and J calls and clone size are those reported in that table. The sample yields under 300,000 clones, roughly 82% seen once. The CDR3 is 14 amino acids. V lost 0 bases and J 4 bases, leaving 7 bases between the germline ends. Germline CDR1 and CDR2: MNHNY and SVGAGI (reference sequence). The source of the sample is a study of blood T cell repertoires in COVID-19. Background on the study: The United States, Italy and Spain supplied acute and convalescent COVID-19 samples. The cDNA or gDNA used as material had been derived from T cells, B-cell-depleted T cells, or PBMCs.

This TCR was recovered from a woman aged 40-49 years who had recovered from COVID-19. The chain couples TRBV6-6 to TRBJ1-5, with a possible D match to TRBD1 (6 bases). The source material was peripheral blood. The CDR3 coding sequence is TGTGCCAGCAGTTACTCTGGACAGAATCAGCCCCAGCATTTT. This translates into CASSYSGQNQPQHF.